The 19 T cell receptor beta chains below come from one sample, sequenced in a study of neoadjuvant nivolumab and ipilimumab in lung cancer. Assay: immunoSEQ multiplex PCR; the TCRdb copy retains only in-frame clones and omits some. The table includes 39,000 or so clones, roughly nine tenths detected once. Material: peripheral blood, obtained before neoadjuvant nivolumab, alone or with ipilimumab. The receptors come from an adult with non-small cell lung cancer.

The chain is built from TRBV4-2 and TRBJ2-1; D is unclear. With 3 bases removed from V and 5 bases from J, the gap between germline ends came to 17 bases. CDR1 is LGHNA, CDR2 YNFKEQ, per germline. This CDR3 has 16 amino acids. The chain's CDR3 is CASSHLSLGFHNEQFF. As DNA, the CDR3 is TGTGCCAGCAGCCATCTCTCATTGGGATTCCACAATGAGCAGTTCTTC.

V is TRBV2 and J is TRBJ2-5, with D possibly being TRBD1 (5 bases). V was cut by 11 bases and J by 2 bases, with 15 bases left in between. The germline gives CDR1 SNHLY, CDR2 FYNNEI. This CDR3 is built from 13 residues. Here the CDR3 DNA reads TGTGCCGGGTCTGGACACGAGCAAGAGACCCAGTACTTC. This encodes CAGSGHEQETQYF.

The chain carries TRBV4-2 and TRBJ2-7; tentatively, D is TRBD1 (6 bases). Germline V CDR1 and CDR2: LGHNA, YNFKEQ. With 0 bases removed from V and 0 bases from J, the gap between germline ends came to 9 bases. This CDR3 has 15 amino acids. CDR3 sequence reads: CASSQDQGSSYEQYF. The CDR3, as DNA: TGTGCCAGCAGCCAAGATCAGGGGAGCTCCTACGAGCAGTACTTC.

For the CDR3, the DNA is TGTGCCAGCAGTCTTGACCCAACAAGCTCCTACGAGCAGTACTTC. The encoded protein is CASSLDPTSSYEQYF. V and J are TRBV6-5 and TRBJ2-7; D not certain. Trimming stripped 5 bases from V and 0 bases from J, with 14 bases between. CDR1 and CDR2 (germline): MNHEY, SVGAGI. The CDR3 is 15 residues long.

The CDR3 nucleotides are TGTGCCAGCAGTGACCCCCAGGACAGGGATGACAATGAGCAGTTCTTC. Protein sequence: CASSDPQDRDDNEQFF. The V call is TRBV25-1, the J call TRBJ2-1; TRBD1 agrees at 8 bases. The CDR3 runs to 16 residues. V lost 3 bases, J lost 5 bases, and 9 bases stayed unmatched. Germline V gene sequence: CDR1 MGHDK, CDR2 SYGVNS.

This chain uses TRBV7-2 with TRBJ2-1, with 9 nucleotides matching TRBD1. Germline V lookup: CDR1 SGHTA, CDR2 FQGNSA. The CDR3 is made up of 15 amino acids. Trimming took 3 bases from V and 0 from J; bases not matched to a gene: 0. CDR3 coding DNA: TGTGCCAGCAGCTTGGGACAGGGCTCCTACAATGAGCAGTTCTTC. Translated: CASSLGQGSYNEQFF.

The genes are TRBV4-1 and TRBJ2-1; TRBD2 aligns across 10 bases. The ends lost 4 bases at V and 4 bases at J; junction bases unmatched: 7. The length of the CDR3 is 16 residues. Germline V gives CDR1 MGHRA, CDR2 YSYEKL. CDR3 DNA sequence: TGCGCCAGCAGCCGGGAGCGGGAGGGCCGGTACAATGAGCAGTTCTTC. It is translated as CASSREREGRYNEQFF.

The chain employs TRBV7-8 and TRBJ2-3; 12 positions match TRBD2. Germline CDR1 reads SGHVS; CDR2 reads FQNEAQ. The CDR3 loop spans 17 amino acids. V shed 4 bases and J 4 bases; nucleotides not matched to a gene: 9. The DNA of the CDR3 is TGTGCCAGCAGCTCACCTCCGACTAGCGGGAGTCCAGATACGCAGTATTTT. This sequence encodes CASSSPPTSGSPDTQYF.

In DNA, the CDR3 is TGTGCCAGCAGCTCCCGACTAGCGGGAGCGTACGAGCAGTACTTC. Its protein is CASSSRLAGAYEQYF. The chain recombines TRBV28 with TRBJ2-7, with 12 positions matching TRBD2. The CDR3 totals 15 residues. The J segment lost 4 bases and the V segment lost 6 bases, leaving 7 bases of the junction unmatched. Germline CDR1 MDHEN, CDR2 SYDVKM.

The chain employs TRBV6-5 and TRBJ1-1; 9 bases are shared with TRBD1. There are 15 residues in the CDR3. CDR1 and CDR2 from the germline V gene are MNHEY and SVGAGI. V gave up 0 bases and J gave up 4 bases; unmatched junction bases: 3. The CDR3 DNA is TGTGCCAGCAGTTACTCGTGGACAGGGGTCACTGAAGCTTTCTTT. Its translation: CASSYSWTGVTEAFF.

This clone was picked up one time. The chain combines TRBV11-2 with TRBJ2-1; TRBD1 agrees at 7 bases. The CDR3 runs to 13 residues. The junction had 5 bases not matched to a gene; V was cut back by 5 bases and J by 7 bases. CDR1 is SGHAT and CDR2 is FQNNGV in the germline V gene. CDR3 DNA: TGTGCCAGCAGCCCTCCAGGGGGTAATGAGCAGTTCTTC. Encoded protein: CASSPPGGNEQFF.

The chain has TRBV29-1 and TRBJ1-5; TRBD1 matches 11 bases. Germline CDR1 is SQVTM and CDR2 is ANQGSEA. CDR3 length equals 14 residues. Trimming took 4 bases from V and 7 from J; bases not matched to a gene: 6. The CDR3 DNA is TGCAGCGTTGGGGGACAGGGGGATGGGCAGCCCCAGCATTTT. Translation gives CSVGGQGDGQPQHF.

V and J are TRBV6-5 and TRBJ2-3; TRBD1 is a possible D gene (6 bases). The germline V and J ends were trimmed by 2 bases and 1 base, with 13 bases remaining between them. In germline, CDR1 is MNHEY, CDR2 SVGAGI. The CDR3 spans 16 residues. Written as DNA, the CDR3 is TGTGCCAGCAGTTACGCAAGGCACAGGGGCACAGATACGCAGTATTTT. It yields the protein CASSYARHRGTDTQYF.

In its sample, this clone was seen once. The CDR3 here is CASSYATPGLGTYNEQFF. CDR3 in DNA: TGTGCCAGCAGTTATGCGACCCCGGGACTTGGCACCTACAATGAGCAGTTCTTC. The gene calls are TRBV7-2 and TRBJ2-1, with TRBD2 as a possible D gene (6 bases). Germline CDR1 reads SGHTA; CDR2 reads FQGNSA. CDR3 length: 18 amino acids. V was trimmed by 6 bases and J by 2 bases, leaving 23 bases between them. Full variable domain (rest looked up from reference TRBV7-2 and TRBJ2-1): GAGVSQSPSNKVTEKGKDVELRCDPISGHTALYWYRQSLGQGLEFLIYFQGNSAPDKSGLPSDRFSAERTGGSVSTLTIQRTQQEDSAVYLCASSYATPGLGTYNEQFFGPGTRLTVL.

This chain links TRBV5-6 with TRBJ2-7; 7 nucleotides align to TRBD2. The CDR3 is 14 residues long. Germline V gene data show CDR1 as SGHDT and CDR2 as YYEEEE. With V trimmed by 4 bases and J by 7 bases, 11 bases remained unmatched. The chain's CDR3 is CASSLGGGEGEQYF. In nucleotides, the CDR3 is TGTGCCAGCAGCCTTGGGGGAGGGGAAGGAGAGCAGTACTTC.

V gene TRBV7-9 combines with J gene TRBJ2-7; TRBD1 agrees at 8 bases. After removal of 5 bases from V and 1 base from J, the junction contained 7 bases not matched to a gene. CDR3 length: 15 residues. The germline gives CDR1 SEHNR, CDR2 FQNEAQ (reference sequence). The CDR3 DNA follows: TGTGCCAGCAGCCAGGGGGCTAGCTATTCCTACGAGCAGTACTTC. It specifies CASSQGASYSYEQYF.

This sequence joins TRBV5-1 and TRBJ2-6; unclear D gene. In germline, CDR1 is SGHRS, CDR2 YFSETQ. V lost 4 bases to trimming and J lost 3 bases, with 8 bases between them. The CDR3 has 14 residues. The CDR3 loop reads CASSRADGANVLTF. The CDR3 DNA sequence: TGCGCCAGCAGCAGGGCAGATGGGGCCAACGTCCTGACTTTC.

This chain connects TRBV5-1 to TRBJ2-1, with 13 bases matching TRBD2. CDR1 SGHRS and CDR2 YFSETQ come from the germline V gene. The CDR3 spans 15 residues. Losses at the gene ends were 6 bases for V and 7 bases for J; bases not matched to a gene: 7. The CDR3 protein is CASNMGTSGMNEQFF. DNA of the CDR3: TGCGCCAGCAACATGGGGACTAGCGGGATGAATGAGCAGTTCTTC.

The chain joins TRBV7-2 to TRBJ2-1; TRBD2 aligns across 7 bases. Germline loops: CDR1 SGHTA, CDR2 FQGNSA. Trimming at V came to 5 bases and at J to 6 bases, leaving 10 bases not matched to a gene. The CDR3 extends over 15 amino acids. Here the CDR3 reads CASSKGGSGGNEQFF. The CDR3 coding sequence is TGTGCCAGCAGCAAGGGCGGGAGTGGGGGCAATGAGCAGTTCTTC.